Listed below are T cell receptor beta chains from one sample, sequenced in a study of cytomegalovirus exposure and HLA in healthy donors. The assay was immunoSEQ multiplex PCR, and TCRdb's table has in-frame clones only and misses some. The table lists under 200,000 clones, just under 80% of them singletons. The sample consisted of PBMCs. The origin of the receptors is a man aged 30-40 years in good health and CMV-seronegative. CDR3s leave out the opening cysteine and the closing phenylalanine or tryptophan.

j_call v_call cdr3_length cdr3_aa
TRBJ1-5 TRBV28 15 ASSFRDSVYSNQPQH
TRBJ2-5 TRBV30 13 AWSVRAGGRETQY
TRBJ1-3 TRBV6-5 11 ASKFRSGNTIY
TRBJ1-1 TRBV4-3 12 ASSQQGENTEAF
TRBJ2-7 TRBV28 14 ASSLAGQGSSYEQY
TRBJ1-2 TRBV7-8 10 ASSYDSYGYT
TRBJ1-1 TRBV5-8 12 ASSSYGTVREAF
TRBJ2-7 TRBV7-6 15 ASSLSDMRQGSYEQY
TRBJ2-7 TRBV4-1 13 ASSLRQGVSYEQY
TRBJ2-7 TRBV18 13 ASSPGQPLAHEQY
TRBJ1-5 TRBV19 14 ATISGTGGTNQPQH
TRBJ2-7 TRBV10-3 13 AISEEGPSSYEQY
TRBJ1-2 TRBV19 12 ASSIEPGPYGYT
TRBJ2-7 TRBV4-3 15 ASSQERLAGTPYEQY
TRBJ2-5 TRBV29-1 10 SVQAGGPIQY
TRBJ2-7 TRBV4-2 13 ASSQDASGDYEQY
TRBJ1-1 TRBV7-2 13 ASSFTGGLNTEAF
TRBJ2-1 TRBV11-3 15 ASSLGGGGGSYNEQF
TRBJ1-2 TRBV29-1 11 SVDQGYDYGYT